The 22 T cell receptor beta chains reported below all come from one sample, sequenced in a study of vaccination and CD4 T cells after COVID-19. The Oncomine TCR Beta short-read assay sequenced DNA from cultured CD4+ T cells. MiXCR, applied by TCRdb to the PCR reads, yields one record per CDR3 protein. The sample holds approximately 9,400 distinct CDR3 sequences, 25% to 35% seen once. These TCRs' antigens remain unknown. Treatment indicated: 10-day PBMC culture with coronavirus spike peptide pools or control peptides (ViraFEST assay). The source was CD4+ T cells from blood, cultured in vitro, collected after SARS-CoV-2 vaccination. These receptors all stem from a human donor who had recovered from COVID-19.

The V gene is TRBV28, the J gene TRBJ1-6; D is unclear. V was trimmed by 6 bases and J by 10 bases, leaving 16 bases between them. The germline V gene has CDR1 MDHEN and CDR2 SYDVKM. The CDR3 extends over 14 amino acids. The CDR3 sequence is CASSFGAGDSPLHF. The CDR3 DNA reads TGTGCCAGCAGCTTCGGCGCGGGAGACTCACCCCTCCACTTT.

This clonotype was seen a few times. V gene TRBV20-1 combines with J gene TRBJ2-7; 13 bases match TRBD2. The CDR3 runs 16 residues. Germline V gene lookup returns CDR1 DFQATT and CDR2 SNEGSKA (reference sequence). J was trimmed by 0 bases and V by 3 bases; bases with no gene match: 5. The CDR3 DNA sequence: TGCAGTGCTAGCGGGACTAGCGGGATTAGCTCCTACGAGCAGTACTTC. Translated, it gives CSASGTSGISSYEQYF.

This clonotype was counted once. V and J are TRBV28 and TRBJ1-1; D is unresolved. V was clipped by 3 bases and J by 1 base, with 12 bases between them. CDR1 is MDHEN and CDR2 is SYDVKM in the germline V gene. CDR3 size: 15 residues. CDR3 DNA: TGTGCCAGCAGTTTCGTTCCCCGGCGGAACACTGAAGCTTTCTTT. It is translated as CASSFVPRRNTEAFF.

This clonotype was recorded once. This chain connects TRBV18 to TRBJ2-5, with 7 bases aligning to TRBD1. Germline CDR1 and CDR2: KGHSH and LQKENI. The J segment lost 5 bases and the V segment lost 3 bases, leaving 12 bases of the junction unmatched. CDR3 length equals 16 residues. The CDR3 DNA sequence: TGTGCCAGCTCACCCGAACGGGGACAGCTGTGGGAGACCCAGTACTTC. It is translated as CASSPERGQLWETQYF.

V is TRBV7-2 and J is TRBJ2-7; D is unresolved. The CDR3 loop spans 13 amino acids. Trimming cost V 5 bases and J 3 bases, with 11 bases left between them. The V gene's germline CDR1 is SGHTA and CDR2 FQGNSA. CDR3 nucleotide sequence: TGTGCCAGCAGCCGTCTAGGCGGCTACGAGCAGTACTTC. Translated, it gives CASSRLGGYEQYF.

J is TRBJ2-5 and V is TRBV30, with 8 bases aligning to TRBD1. The CDR3 runs 13 residues. The V gene's germline CDR1 is GTSNPN and CDR2 SVGIG (reference sequence). The V segment lost 2 bases and the J segment 2 bases; nucleotides outside the gene matches: 1. CDR3 in amino acids: CAWSRDRQETQYF. The CDR3 bases are TGTGCCTGGAGTCGGGACAGGCAAGAGACCCAGTACTTC.

This clonotype was picked up a small number of times. The CDR3 here is CASSSVTGGYTGELFF. Written as DNA, the CDR3 is TGTGCCAGCAGTTCCGTTACAGGGGGCTACACCGGGGAGCTGTTTTTT. V and J are TRBV27 and TRBJ2-2; 9 nucleotides align to TRBD1. V dropped 4 bases and J dropped 3; count of bases not matched to a gene: 6. This CDR3 is 16 amino acids long. CDR1 and CDR2 (germline): MNHEY, SMNVEV (reference sequence).

This clonotype was seen a few times. The V gene is TRBV7-9, the J gene TRBJ1-1, with a weak D call TRBD1 (6 bases). Trimming removed 7 bases at V and 2 bases at J, with 23 bases between. Germline loops: CDR1 SEHNR, CDR2 FQNEAQ (reference sequence). The CDR3 has 17 amino acids. The DNA of the CDR3 is TGTGCCAGCAAAGGGGGACTAAATGGGGGACGAAACACTGAAGCTTTCTTT. It translates to CASKGGLNGGRNTEAFF. The complete variable domain, with remaining parts taken from reference TRBV7-9 and TRBJ1-1, reads DTGVSQNPRHKITKRGQNVTFRCDPISEHNRLYWYRQTLGQGPEFLTYFQNEAQLEKSRLLSDRFSAERPKGSFSTLEIQRTEQGDSAMYLCASKGGLNGGRNTEAFFGQGTRLTVV.

V is TRBV7-8 and J is TRBJ1-1, with unresolved D. The ends were cut back, 2 bases at V and 7 bases at J, with 14 bases in the middle. The CDR3 runs 14 residues. Germline-derived CDR1 and CDR2 are SGHVS and FQNEAQ. CDR3 amino acids: CASSLPGRPIEAFF. In nucleotides, the CDR3 is TGTGCCAGCAGCTTACCCGGGAGACCTATTGAAGCTTTCTTT.

This clonotype was picked up a small number of times. The chain recombines TRBV25-1 with TRBJ2-1, with D maybe TRBD2 (6 bases). V was trimmed by 1 base and J by 6 bases, leaving 16 bases between them. This CDR3 comprises 16 residues. Per the germline V gene, CDR1 is MGHDK and CDR2 is SYGVNS. The CDR3 sequence: CASSELGTPEINEQFF. CDR3 nucleotide sequence: TGTGCCAGCAGTGAATTAGGGACTCCCGAGATCAATGAGCAGTTCTTC.

The rearrangement uses TRBV19 and TRBJ2-2, with TRBD1 matching over 7 bases. The CDR3 covers 14 residues. Germline V gene lookup returns CDR1 LNHDA and CDR2 SQIVND (reference sequence). With V trimmed by 6 bases and J by 2 bases, 3 bases remained unmatched. In nucleotides, the CDR3 is TGTGCCAGTAGGACAGGGTTCAACACCGGGGAGCTGTTTTTT. It codes for CASRTGFNTGELFF.

This chain connects TRBV30 to TRBJ2-1; TRBD2 matches at 10 bases. The germline V gene encodes CDR1 GTSNPN and CDR2 SVGIG (reference sequence). The junction had 3 bases not matched to a gene; V was cut back by 4 bases and J by 3 bases. This CDR3 has 14 amino acids. In nucleotides, the CDR3 is TGTGCCTGGAAGGGACTAGCGTTCTACAATGAGCAGTTCTTC. It is translated as CAWKGLAFYNEQFF.

The chain combines TRBV7-8 with TRBJ1-6, with a possible D match to TRBD1 (5 bases). V dropped 0 bases and J dropped 10 bases, with 13 bases sitting between them. The germline gives CDR1 SGHVS, CDR2 FQNEAQ. CDR3 length: 15 amino acids. In nucleotides, the CDR3 is TGTGCCAGCAGCTTAGCCGGGACGGGCGCATCACCCCTCCACTTT. As protein: CASSLAGTGASPLHF.

This clonotype was counted a few times. V gene TRBV19 combines with J gene TRBJ2-7; D remains ambiguous. The CDR3 is made up of 14 amino acids. Trimming took 4 bases from V and 0 from J, leaving 10 bases between them. Germline values: CDR1 LNHDA, CDR2 SQIVND (reference sequence). CDR3 sequence reads: CASSRSAFSYEQYF. CDR3 in DNA: TGTGCCAGTAGTAGGAGCGCCTTCTCCTACGAGCAGTACTTC.

This clonotype showed up just a few times. The V gene is TRBV15, the J gene TRBJ2-2, with 8 bases lining up with TRBD2. The V segment lost 6 bases and the J segment 5 bases; nucleotides outside the gene matches: 8. Germline V gene sequence: CDR1 LNHNV, CDR2 YYDKDF (reference sequence). This CDR3 has 15 residues. CDR3 sequence (DNA): TGTGCCACCAGGGCGGTGGGCGGGAGGACCGGGGAGCTGTTTTTT. Residues: CATRAVGGRTGELFF.

V gene TRBV7-2 combines with J gene TRBJ1-1; D uncertain. Germline values: CDR1 SGHTA, CDR2 FQGNSA. The CDR3 sequence is 12 residues long. The V and J ends lost 6 bases and 8 bases respectively, with 13 bases between them. The CDR3 DNA is TGTGCCAGCAGTCGAATGGGAGTAGAAGCTTTCTTT. Translating gives CASSRMGVEAFF.

This rearrangement joins TRBV20-1 to TRBJ1-5; a weak D match, TRBD1 (5 bases). Germline V gene data show CDR1 as DFQATT and CDR2 as SNEGSKA (reference sequence). The CDR3 is made up of 13 amino acids. The V and J ends lost 1 base and 7 bases respectively, with 11 bases between them. CDR3 residues: CSARGGDWQPQHF. The CDR3 DNA reads TGCAGTGCTAGAGGGGGCGACTGGCAGCCCCAGCATTTT.

There are a few counts of this clonotype. The genes are TRBV2 and TRBJ1-1; D unresolved. Trimming cost V 5 bases and J 0 bases, with 10 bases left between them. This CDR3 is 14 amino acids long. Germline lookup yields CDR1 SNHLY and CDR2 FYNNEI. The CDR3 nucleotides are TGTGCCAGCAGTTCCCGTCCGATGAACACTGAAGCTTTCTTT. Translation gives CASSSRPMNTEAFF.

The chain recombines TRBV24-1 with TRBJ2-3; weak D call: TRBD2 (5 bases). The CDR3 runs to 13 residues. Germline V gene sequence: CDR1 KGHDR, CDR2 SFDVKD. Deletions cut 10 bases from V and 2 bases from J, with 12 bases between. CDR3 amino acids: CATRGQATDTQYF. CDR3 bases: TGTGCCACGCGCGGGCAGGCCACAGATACGCAGTATTTT.

This clonotype was detected only a few times. The genes are TRBV11-2 and TRBJ2-7; D could derive from TRBD1 or TRBD2 (5 bases each). Per germline, CDR1 SGHAT and CDR2 FQNNGV. This CDR3 region has 18 residues. The V and J ends lost 4 bases and 2 bases respectively, with 24 bases between them. CDR3: CASSSPFLYGANTYEQYF. CDR3 DNA sequence: TGTGCCAGCAGCTCACCATTCCTATACGGGGCTAATACCTACGAGCAGTACTTC.

CDR3 loop: CASSLGGRSQKLFF. The CDR3 DNA reads as TGTGCCAGCAGTTTGGGGGGTCGTAGCCAAAAACTGTTTTTT. The gene calls are TRBV28 and TRBJ1-4; perhaps TRBD1 as D (5 bases). V was clipped by 3 bases and J by 9 bases, with 14 bases between them. The germline CDR1 and CDR2 sequences are MDHEN and SYDVKM. This CDR3 contains 14 residues. Full variable domain (outside the CDR3, taken from reference TRBV28 and TRBJ1-4): DVKVTQSSRYLVKRTGEKVFLECVQDMDHENMFWYRQDPGLGLRLIYFSYDVKMKEKGDIPEGYSVSREKKERFSLILESASTNQTSMYLCASSLGGRSQKLFFGSGTQLSVL.

This clonotype was observed a handful of times. In DNA, the CDR3 is TGTGCCAGCAGGGGGGTGGGGACAGGGGCCTACGAGCAGTACTTC. Residues: CASRGVGTGAYEQYF. The chain couples TRBV27 to TRBJ2-7; 10 nucleotides match TRBD1. This CDR3 is 15 amino acids long. The germline CDR1 and CDR2 sequences are MNHEY and SMNVEV (reference sequence). V gave up 6 bases and J gave up 2 bases; unmatched junction bases: 7.